A single TCR beta chain is shown here with its context. The data stem from a study of control samples from healthy donors and cancer patients. The data were produced by immunoSEQ multiplex PCR, yet TCRdb's version contains in-frame clones alone and is incomplete. The sample lists fewer than 200,000 clones, around 94% occurring once. The origin of this receptor is a man younger than 45 in good health. Sequences were obtained from blood.

The CDR3: CASRSRTSGSRDTQYF. In DNA, the CDR3 is TGTGCCAGTAGGTCCCGGACTAGCGGGAGCCGGGATACGCAGTATTTT. The chain is built from TRBV19 and TRBJ2-3, with 13 bases aligning to TRBD2. With 6 bases clipped from V and 6 bases from J, the junction kept 9 bases outside the gene matches. CDR3 length equals 16 residues. Per germline, CDR1 LNHDA and CDR2 SQIVND (reference sequence).